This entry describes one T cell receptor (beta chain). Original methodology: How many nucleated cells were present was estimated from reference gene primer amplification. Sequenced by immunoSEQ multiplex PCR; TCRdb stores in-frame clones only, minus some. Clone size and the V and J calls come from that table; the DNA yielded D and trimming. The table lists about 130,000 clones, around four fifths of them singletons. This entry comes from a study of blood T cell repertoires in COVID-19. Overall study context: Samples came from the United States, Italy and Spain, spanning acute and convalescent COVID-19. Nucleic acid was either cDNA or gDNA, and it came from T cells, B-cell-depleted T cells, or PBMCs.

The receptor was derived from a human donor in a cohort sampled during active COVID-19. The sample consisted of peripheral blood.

The CDR3 is CASSFRDRGRPQETQYF. The CDR3 DNA sequence: TGTGCCAGCAGCTTTCGGGACAGGGGACGCCCGCAAGAGACCCAGTACTTC. The chain is built from TRBV5-6 and TRBJ2-5; TRBD1 aligns across 10 bases. V trimming: 2 bases; J trimming: 2 bases; junction bases outside the gene matches: 9. In germline, CDR1 is SGHDT, CDR2 YYEEEE. This CDR3 is 17 amino acids long. The full variable domain, in which reference TRBV5-6 and TRBJ2-5 provide the parts outside the CDR3, is DAGVTQSPTHLIKTRGQQVTLRCSPKSGHDTVSWYQQALGQGPQFIFQYYEEEERQRGNFPDRFSGHQFPNYSSELNVNALLLGDSALYLCASSFRDRGRPQETQYFGPGTRLLVL.